These 20 T cell receptor beta chains share one sample of origin, sequenced in a study of T cell responses to AZD1222 COVID-19 vaccine. Data came from immunoSEQ multiplex PCR; TCRdb stores just in-frame clones and leaves some out. The repertoire consists of about 53,000 clones, with roughly 89% occurring once and the leading ten covering approximately 2.6%. The sample was peripheral blood, taken 28 days after the second AZD1222 dose. These receptors were collected from an adult who received the AZD1222 COVID-19 vaccine.

This chain links TRBV5-4 with TRBJ1-2; D is ambiguous. Trimming removed 0 bases from V and 3 bases from J, with 6 bases in between. This CDR3 spans 13 amino acids. Germline CDR1 SGHNT, CDR2 YYREEE (reference sequence). The CDR3 here is CASSLGVDYGYTF. The CDR3 nucleotides are TGTGCCAGCAGCTTGGGGGTGGACTATGGCTACACCTTC.

The J gene is TRBJ2-7, the V gene TRBV5-6; D unresolved. CDR1 is SGHDT, CDR2 YYEEEE, per germline. The CDR3 is 11 amino acids. Trimming removed 3 bases from V and 0 bases from J, with 1 base in between. The CDR3 loop reads CASSSSYEQYF. CDR3 nucleotides: TGTGCCAGCAGCTCCTCCTACGAGCAGTACTTC.

The V gene is TRBV27, the J gene TRBJ1-5; D is ambiguous. CDR3 length: 14 amino acids. Per the germline V gene, CDR1 is MNHEY and CDR2 is SMNVEV (reference sequence). V was clipped by 1 base and J by 1 base, with 5 bases between them. The CDR3 region is CASSLYGSNQPQHF. The CDR3, as DNA: TGTGCCAGCAGTTTATACGGCAGCAATCAGCCCCAGCATTTT.

This rearrangement joins TRBV30 to TRBJ1-5; TRBD1 aligns across 7 bases. The germline CDR1 and CDR2 sequences are GTSNPN and SVGIG (reference sequence). With 5 bases clipped from V and 3 bases from J, the junction kept 4 bases outside the gene matches. The CDR3 spans 13 residues. The CDR3 loop reads CAWADRDNQPQHF. The CDR3, as DNA: TGTGCCTGGGCCGACAGGGACAATCAGCCCCAGCATTTT.

V is TRBV7-3 and J is TRBJ2-2; the D is unclear. The CDR3 consists of 15 residues. CDR1 is SGHTA and CDR2 is FQGTGA in the germline V gene. Trimming left V 1 base short and J 6 bases short, with 12 bases between. The CDR3: CASSLSSRSSGELFF. The CDR3 coding sequence is TGTGCCAGCAGCTTAAGTTCACGGAGCTCCGGGGAGCTGTTTTTT.

This clone was detected once. The chain joins TRBV19 to TRBJ1-2; D unclear. CDR1 and CDR2 from the germline V gene are LNHDA and SQIVND (reference sequence). The CDR3 extends over 14 amino acids. The V and J ends lost 1 base and 0 bases respectively, with 6 bases between them. In nucleotides, the CDR3 is TGTGCCAGTAGTATAGGCACATCTAACTATGGCTACACCTTC. As protein: CASSIGTSNYGYTF.

The V gene is TRBV11-3, the J gene TRBJ2-6; 9 nucleotides match TRBD1. Germline V gene sequence: CDR1 SGHNT, CDR2 YENEEA. CDR3 length: 17 amino acids. The junction had 5 bases not matched to a gene; V was cut back by 5 bases and J by 0 bases. The DNA of the CDR3 is TGTGCCAGCAGCAGGGGACAGGGCTTCTCTGGGGCCAACGTCCTGACTTTC. The encoded protein is CASSRGQGFSGANVLTF.

The rearrangement joins TRBV30 to TRBJ1-5; 9 bases map to TRBD1. In germline, CDR1 is GTSNPN, CDR2 SVGIG (reference sequence). There are 13 residues in the CDR3. The V segment lost 3 bases and the J segment 7 bases; nucleotides outside the gene matches: 4. CDR3 region: CAWSDRGMQPQHF. CDR3 DNA: TGTGCCTGGAGCGACAGGGGGATGCAGCCCCAGCATTTT.

The chain links TRBV6-2 or TRBV6-3 to TRBJ2-1, with 8 bases that match TRBD2. Germline V gives CDR1 MNHEY, CDR2 SVGEGT. The J segment lost 7 bases and the V segment lost 5 bases, leaving 13 bases of the junction unmatched. This CDR3 spans 16 amino acids. This CDR3 is CASSRMDTGGGNEQFF. Written as DNA, the CDR3 is TGTGCCAGCAGTCGGATGGACACGGGAGGGGGTAATGAGCAGTTCTTC.

The rearrangement links TRBV5-1 to TRBJ1-1; TRBD1 might be the D (6 bases). V was trimmed by 4 bases and J by 1 base, leaving 17 bases between them. The V gene's germline CDR1 is SGHRS and CDR2 YFSETQ. The CDR3 is made up of 16 amino acids. The CDR3 DNA reads as TGCGCCAGCAGCGTTGGGGGCTCCCCTGCGAACACTGAAGCTTTCTTT. The encoded protein is CASSVGGSPANTEAFF.

The rearrangement uses TRBV7-2 and TRBJ2-1; 12 bases are a match to TRBD2. Per germline, CDR1 SGHTA and CDR2 FQGNSA. The V and J ends lost 5 bases and 9 bases, in that order; junction bases with no gene match: 8. The CDR3 covers 15 residues. CDR3 nucleotides: TGTGCCAGCAGCAAACTAGCGGGAGGATGGGGTGAGCAGTTCTTC. Translating it yields CASSKLAGGWGEQFF.

The CDR3 protein is CSASKGGDEQYF. CDR3 bases: TGCAGCGCCTCAAAGGGGGGCGACGAGCAGTACTTC. The chain is built from TRBV29-1 and TRBJ2-7; perhaps D is TRBD1 or TRBD2 (6 bases each). The CDR3 contains 12 residues. CDR1 is SQVTM, CDR2 ANQGSEA, per germline. V shed 7 bases and J shed 5 bases, with 15 bases lying between them.

The chain couples TRBV19 to TRBJ1-5; TRBD1 aligns across 8 bases. After removal of 3 bases from V and 7 bases from J, the junction contained 8 bases not matched to a gene. CDR1 is LNHDA, CDR2 SQIVND, per germline (reference sequence). This CDR3 region has 15 residues. This CDR3 reads CASSIADRGGQPQHF. For the CDR3, the DNA is TGTGCCAGTAGTATCGCCGACAGGGGCGGCCAGCCCCAGCATTTT.

The chain joins TRBV11-2 to TRBJ2-1; 9 bases fit TRBD2. The CDR3 extends over 15 amino acids. V was pared by 4 bases and J by 7 bases, with 8 bases of the junction left unmatched. The germline V gene has CDR1 SGHAT and CDR2 FQNNGV. The CDR3 DNA sequence: TGTGCCAGCAGCTCTCGGACTAGCGCGGGGAATGAGCAGTTCTTC. This encodes CASSSRTSAGNEQFF.

The rearrangement joins TRBV5-4 to TRBJ2-7; either TRBD1 or TRBD2 may supply D (6 bases each). In germline, CDR1 is SGHNT, CDR2 YYREEE (reference sequence). This CDR3 spans 13 amino acids. Deletions cut 10 bases from V and 0 bases from J, with 14 bases between. The CDR3 DNA reads TGTGCCTCCCGAGGGGGACTCTCCTACGAGCAGTACTTC. This codes for CASRGGLSYEQYF.

V gene TRBV5-1 combines with J gene TRBJ2-1; 8 bases match TRBD2. Germline V gene lookup returns CDR1 SGHRS and CDR2 YFSETQ. The CDR3 totals 15 residues. Trimming cost V 7 bases and J 2 bases; bases outside gene matches: 8. The CDR3 protein is CASAREAGAYNEQFF. The CDR3 nucleotides read TGCGCCAGCGCTAGGGAAGCGGGAGCCTACAATGAGCAGTTCTTC.

This clone appeared once. This chain connects TRBV30 to TRBJ1-2; TRBD1 matches at 11 bases. The CDR3 sequence is 14 residues long. The V and J ends lost 2 bases and 6 bases, in that order; junction bases with no gene match: 5. Germline CDR1 reads GTSNPN; CDR2 reads SVGIG (reference sequence). The CDR3, as DNA: TGTGCCTGGAGTAGGGGACAGGGGGGCCATGGCTACACCTTC. Amino acids: CAWSRGQGGHGYTF.

The chain uses TRBV30 and TRBJ1-2; 10 bases align to TRBD1. V shed 4 bases and J 5 bases; nucleotides not matched to a gene: 7. This CDR3 has 14 residues. Looked up from germline, CDR1 is GTSNPN and CDR2 is SVGIG (reference sequence). The CDR3 DNA reads as TGTGCCTGGACCTTGACAGGGGGCGGGTATGGCTACACCTTC. Amino acid sequence: CAWTLTGGGYGYTF. Full variable domain (rest looked up from reference TRBV30 and TRBJ1-2): SQTIHQWPATLVQPVGSPLSLECTVEGTSNPNLYWYRQAAGRGLQLLFYSVGIGQISSEVPQNLSASRPQDRQFILSSKKLLLSDSGFYLCAWTLTGGGYGYTFGSGTRLTVV.

The chain has TRBV6-5 and TRBJ2-7; 7 bases match TRBD2. From germline, CDR1 is MNHEY and CDR2 SVGAGI. This CDR3 has 15 amino acids. Trimming removed 6 bases from V and 1 base from J; junction bases left unmatched: 9. In DNA form, the CDR3 reads TGTGCCAGCAGATCGAGCGGGATGGGTTCCTACGAGCAGTACTTC. It is translated as CASRSSGMGSYEQYF.

The chain uses TRBV28 and TRBJ1-1; D unclear. Trimming left V 6 bases short and J 6 bases short, with 11 bases between. The CDR3 runs to 12 residues. CDR1 is MDHEN, CDR2 SYDVKM, per germline. The CDR3 is CASSLSVAEAFF. The CDR3 region has the DNA TGTGCCAGCAGCCTATCGGTCGCTGAAGCTTTCTTT.